The 15 T cell receptor beta chains listed next were all sequenced from one sample in a study of blood T cells in healthy people across ages. A J-beta primer mix and a sample-barcoded 5' primer were used in a second PCR of roughly 7 to 12 cycles. TCRdb passed the 5' RACE reads through MiXCR, listing each CDR3 protein once. In the table there are approximately 1.5 million distinct CDR3 sequences, under 55% of which are singletons. The sequenced material came from blood. These receptors were collected from a woman under 30 in good health.

This clonotype has a handful of counts. The chain couples TRBV2 to TRBJ1-2; D perhaps matches TRBD1 (5 bases). The CDR3 length is 12 residues. Germline V gives CDR1 SNHLY, CDR2 FYNNEI. V gave up 4 bases and J gave up 4 bases, with 7 bases separating them. CDR3 coding DNA: TGTGCCAGCAGTGGACAGCTCTATGGCTACACCTTC. Encoded protein: CASSGQLYGYTF.

The chain has TRBV15 and TRBJ1-2; D is unclear. The CDR3 covers 14 residues. Deletions cut 0 bases from V and 5 bases from J, with 10 bases between. The V gene's germline CDR1 is LNHNV and CDR2 YYDKDF (reference sequence). Here the CDR3 DNA reads TGTGCCACCAGCAGAGAGACAAGCGCTTATGGCTACACCTTC. Its protein product is CATSRETSAYGYTF.

The chain couples TRBV28 to TRBJ2-4, with D perhaps matching TRBD2 (6 bases). TRBJ2-7 matches the DNA end more closely, so the J call is doubtful. The length of the CDR3 is 15 residues. Germline-derived CDR1 and CDR2 are MDHEN and SYDVKM. The CDR3 loop reads CASSFAFGRGYEQYF. The CDR3 bases are TGTGCCAGCAGCTTCGCTTTTGGGCGGGGCTACGAGCAGTACTTC.

The sample holds a few counts of this clonotype. The chain employs TRBV20-1 and TRBJ2-7; 10 bases match TRBD2. The length of the CDR3 is 14 residues. The germline gives CDR1 DFQATT, CDR2 SNEGSKA (reference sequence). The junction had 2 bases not matched to a gene; V was cut back by 0 bases and J by 3 bases. The CDR3: CSAREAGGIYEQYF. DNA for the CDR3: TGCAGTGCTAGAGAAGCGGGGGGGATCTACGAGCAGTACTTC.

This chain joins TRBV18 and TRBJ2-2, with a tentative D call TRBD1 (6 bases). Germline V gene lookup returns CDR1 KGHSH and CDR2 LQKENI. Deletions cut 2 bases from V and 1 base from J, with 8 bases between. The CDR3 covers 15 residues. This CDR3 reads CASSPGQLNTGELFF. In DNA, the CDR3 is TGTGCCAGCTCACCAGGACAGCTGAACACCGGGGAGCTGTTTTTT.

This clonotype was counted between two and nine times. This chain joins TRBV10-3 and TRBJ2-5; D unresolved. Trimming shortened V by 2 bases and J by 0 bases, and 16 bases separated the two germline ends. The CDR3 covers 17 residues. Looked up from germline, CDR1 is ENHRY and CDR2 is SYGVKD. CDR3 loop: CAISEGQTLRHQETQYF. The CDR3 nucleotides are TGTGCCATCAGTGAGGGGCAGACGTTGCGGCACCAAGAGACCCAGTACTTC.

This clonotype was seen at least ten times. V and J are TRBV12-3 or TRBV12-4 and TRBJ2-7; TRBD1 might be the D (6 bases). Trimming cost V 5 bases and J 0 bases, with 11 bases left between them. This CDR3 has 14 amino acids. CDR3: CASSPGTPSYEQYF. The CDR3 region has the DNA TGTGCCAGCAGTCCCGGGACACCCTCCTACGAGCAGTACTTC.

This clonotype was seen a few times. The V call is TRBV4-1, the J call TRBJ1-4; D is unresolved. The V gene lost 4 bases and the J gene lost 4 bases, with 13 bases spanning the gap. Germline V gene data show CDR1 as MGHRA and CDR2 as YSYEKL. The length of the CDR3 is 15 residues. The CDR3 DNA reads TGCGCCAGCAGCCGTTCGTCGGTATTTAATGAAAAACTGTTTTTT. Translated: CASSRSSVFNEKLFF.

The chain links TRBV11-1 to TRBJ2-1; D possibly corresponds to TRBD1 (6 bases). Germline loops: CDR1 SGHAT, CDR2 FQDESV (reference sequence). The length of the CDR3 is 13 residues. V lost 5 bases to trimming and J lost 8 bases, with 13 bases between them. The CDR3 protein is CASSHREFYEQFF. The CDR3 DNA sequence: TGTGCCAGCAGCCACAGGGAGTTTTATGAGCAGTTCTTC.

Regarding this clonotype: A read error may account for a junction end that differs from germline. The chain links TRBV4-1 to TRBJ1-2; D uncertain. The CDR3 length is 16 residues. Germline assignment: CDR1 MGHRA and CDR2 YSYEKL. The CDR3 nucleotides read TGCGCCAGCAGCCACCCGACTAGAGGGAAGGACTATGGCTGCACCTTC. Translation gives CASSHPTRGKDYGCTF.

Only a few counts were recorded for this clonotype. V and J are TRBV7-8 and TRBJ1-2, with D tentatively TRBD1 (5 bases). The CDR3 loop spans 14 amino acids. The germline V gene has CDR1 SGHVS and CDR2 FQNEAQ. Trimming took 5 bases from V and 5 from J, leaving 15 bases between them. The CDR3 DNA is TGTGCCAGCAGCCCGTCCCGGGACGTTTATGGCTACACCTTC. Protein sequence: CASSPSRDVYGYTF.

There are a few counts of this clonotype. The J gene is TRBJ2-1, the V gene TRBV7-8, with 10 bases matching TRBD2. Germline V gene sequence: CDR1 SGHVS, CDR2 FQNEAQ. The junction had 4 bases not matched to a gene; V was cut back by 5 bases and J by 9 bases. The CDR3 sequence is 13 residues long. This CDR3 is CASSTGLAPEQFF. The CDR3 DNA sequence: TGTGCCAGCAGCACGGGACTAGCGCCTGAGCAGTTCTTC. The whole variable domain, filled in from reference TRBV7-8 and TRBJ2-1, reads GAGVSQSPRYKVAKRGQDVALRCDPISGHVSLFWYQQALGQGPEFLTYFQNEAQLDKSGLPSDRFFAERPEGSVSTLKIQRTQQEDSAVYLCASSTGLAPEQFFGPGTRLTVL.

This chain's CDR3 is CASAWGISYEQYF. The CDR3 nucleotides read TGTGCCAGCGCCTGGGGTATCTCCTACGAGCAGTACTTC. V is TRBV27 and J is TRBJ2-7, with D unclear. From germline, CDR1 is MNHEY and CDR2 SMNVEV (reference sequence). V was cut by 8 bases and J by 0 bases, with 11 bases left in between. This CDR3 comprises 13 residues.

For this clonotype: This may be a read error, as it is one base from a much larger clone. The V gene is TRBV12-3 or TRBV12-4, the J gene TRBJ2-1; 8 positions match TRBD2. V was pared by 1 base and J by 6 bases, with 11 bases of the junction left unmatched. The CDR3 contains 17 residues. The CDR3 DNA sequence: TGTGCCAGCAGTTTAGGCGGTGTCACTAGCGGTATCAATGAGCAGTTCTTC. Amino acids: CASSLGGVTSGINEQFF.

The chain's CDR3 is CASSDRGQGATEAFF. The DNA of the CDR3 is TGTGCCAGCAGCGACAGGGGGCAGGGGGCCACTGAAGCTTTCTTT. The chain is built from TRBV6-6 and TRBJ1-1; TRBD1 agrees at 10 bases. There are 15 residues in the CDR3. From germline, CDR1 is MNHNY and CDR2 SVGAGI (reference sequence). The junction had 8 bases not matched to a gene; V was cut back by 6 bases and J by 4 bases.